This TCR beta chain emerged from a study of T cell responses to AZD1222 COVID-19 vaccine. The germline V gene encodes CDR1 SGHRS and CDR2 YFSETQ. The CDR3 consists of 18 residues. Assay: immunoSEQ multiplex PCR; the TCRdb copy retains only in-frame clones and omits some. The sample holds around 150,000 clones, approximately 90% seen once. This sequence was found in an adult in good health. The material sequenced was peripheral blood, taken on day 0 of AZD1222 vaccination. This rearrangement joins TRBV5-1 to TRBJ2-1; 10 bases are a match to TRBD2. Written as DNA, the CDR3 is TGCGCAAGCGACCGAGGGGCTAGCGGGAGCCGCTCCTACAATGAGCAGTTCTTC. As protein: CASDRGASGSRSYNEQFF.